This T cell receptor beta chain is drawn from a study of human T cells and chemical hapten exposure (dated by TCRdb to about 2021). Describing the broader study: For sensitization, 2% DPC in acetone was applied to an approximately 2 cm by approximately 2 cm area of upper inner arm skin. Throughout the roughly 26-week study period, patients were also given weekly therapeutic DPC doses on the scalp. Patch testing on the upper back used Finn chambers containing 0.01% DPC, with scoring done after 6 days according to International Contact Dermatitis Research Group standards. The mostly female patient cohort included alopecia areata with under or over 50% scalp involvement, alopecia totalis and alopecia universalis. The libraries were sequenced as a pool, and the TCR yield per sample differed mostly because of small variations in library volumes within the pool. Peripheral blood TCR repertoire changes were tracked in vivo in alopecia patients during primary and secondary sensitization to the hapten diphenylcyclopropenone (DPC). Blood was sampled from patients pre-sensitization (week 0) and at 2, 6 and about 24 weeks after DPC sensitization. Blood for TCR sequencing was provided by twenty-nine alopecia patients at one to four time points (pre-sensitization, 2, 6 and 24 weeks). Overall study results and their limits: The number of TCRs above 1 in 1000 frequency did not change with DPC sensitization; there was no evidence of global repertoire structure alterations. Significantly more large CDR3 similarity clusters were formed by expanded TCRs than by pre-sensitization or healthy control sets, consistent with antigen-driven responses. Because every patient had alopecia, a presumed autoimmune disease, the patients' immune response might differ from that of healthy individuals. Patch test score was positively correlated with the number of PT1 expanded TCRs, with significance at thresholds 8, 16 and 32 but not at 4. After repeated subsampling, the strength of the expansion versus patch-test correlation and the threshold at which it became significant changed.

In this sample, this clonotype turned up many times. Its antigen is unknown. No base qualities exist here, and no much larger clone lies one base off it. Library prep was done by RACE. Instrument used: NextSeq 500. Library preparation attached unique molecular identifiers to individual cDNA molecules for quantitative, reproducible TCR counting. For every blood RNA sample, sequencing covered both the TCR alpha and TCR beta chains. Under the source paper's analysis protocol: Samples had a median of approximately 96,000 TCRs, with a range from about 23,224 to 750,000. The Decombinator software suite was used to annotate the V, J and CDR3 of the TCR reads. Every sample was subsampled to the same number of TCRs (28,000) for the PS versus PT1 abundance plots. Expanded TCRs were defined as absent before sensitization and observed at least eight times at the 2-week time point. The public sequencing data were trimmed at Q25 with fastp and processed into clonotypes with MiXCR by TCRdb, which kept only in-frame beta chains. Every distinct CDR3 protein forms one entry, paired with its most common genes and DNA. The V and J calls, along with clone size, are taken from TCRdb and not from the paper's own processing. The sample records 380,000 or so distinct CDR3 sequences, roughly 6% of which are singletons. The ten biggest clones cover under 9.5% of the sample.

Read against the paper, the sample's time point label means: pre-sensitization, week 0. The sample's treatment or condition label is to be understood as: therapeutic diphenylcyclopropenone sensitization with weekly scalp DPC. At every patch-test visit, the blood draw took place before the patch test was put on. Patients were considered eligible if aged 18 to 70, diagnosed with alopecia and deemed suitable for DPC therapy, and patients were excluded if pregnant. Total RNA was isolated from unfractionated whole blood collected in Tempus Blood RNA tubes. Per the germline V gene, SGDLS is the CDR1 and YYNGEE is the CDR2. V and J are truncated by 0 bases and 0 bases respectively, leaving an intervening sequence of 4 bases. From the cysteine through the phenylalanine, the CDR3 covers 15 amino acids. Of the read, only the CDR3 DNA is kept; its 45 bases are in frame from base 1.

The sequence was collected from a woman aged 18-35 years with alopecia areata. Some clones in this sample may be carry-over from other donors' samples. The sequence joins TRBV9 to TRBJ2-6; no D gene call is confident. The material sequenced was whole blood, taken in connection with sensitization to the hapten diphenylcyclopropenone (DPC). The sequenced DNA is TGTGCCAGCAGCGTAGCCTCCTCTGGGGCCAACGTCCTGACTTTC. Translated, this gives CASSVASSGANVLTF.